This T cell receptor beta chain was sequenced during a study of shared T cell receptors in the human thymus. Profiled with immunoSEQ multiplex PCR; TCRdb holds only in-frame clones, not every one. This table has under 700,000 clones, around three quarters appearing once. Unmatched junction bases numbered 9, after V lost 0 bases and J lost 3 bases. This CDR3 comprises 18 residues. Germline V gene data show CDR1 as LGHNA and CDR2 as YSLEER. This same sample was also taken into another study, of human thymus T cells. That publication notes: Corrective heart surgery yielded resections, and these provided the thymus tissue. Blood and thymic repertoires both appeared biased in V and J gene usage. Thymic repertoires of unrelated individuals were reported in related research to overlap highly.

Sequencing was done on a sample of thymocytes. The V and J genes are TRBV4-3 and TRBJ2-3; TRBD2 aligns across 10 bases. The clonotype originates from a boy in the first two years of life with a congenital heart defect. CDR3 in DNA: TGCGCCAGCAGCCAAGATAGCCTAGCGGGAGTCGGGACAGATACGCAGTATTTT. Protein: CASSQDSLAGVGTDTQYF.